This T cell receptor beta chain derives from a study of low-dose radiotherapy and immunotherapy resistance in tumors. Alpha- and beta-chain coverage of first-strand cDNA came from TRAV- and TRBV-specific primers. Over approximately 20 PCR cycles, TCRs were amplified from a constant-region primer and V-primer adapter. TCRdb reprocessed the reads with MiXCR, giving one entry per CDR3 protein. Here the sample spans 60,000 to 90,000 distinct CDR3 sequences, less than 40% being singletons. Time point: before trial treatment. Source: PBMCs, taken before treatment. This TCR was recovered from a female donor with ovarian cancer.

The CDR3 sequence: CASSQGYGGANTGELFF. CDR3 DNA sequence: TGCGCCAGCAGCCAAGGGTACGGAGGCGCGAACACCGGGGAGCTGTTTTTT. The chain combines TRBV4-1 with TRBJ2-2, with TRBD2 as a possible D gene (5 bases). The CDR3 covers 17 residues. The V end lost 1 base, the J end lost 0 bases, and 12 bases lay between the germline ends. CDR1 is MGHRA, CDR2 YSYEKL, per germline.